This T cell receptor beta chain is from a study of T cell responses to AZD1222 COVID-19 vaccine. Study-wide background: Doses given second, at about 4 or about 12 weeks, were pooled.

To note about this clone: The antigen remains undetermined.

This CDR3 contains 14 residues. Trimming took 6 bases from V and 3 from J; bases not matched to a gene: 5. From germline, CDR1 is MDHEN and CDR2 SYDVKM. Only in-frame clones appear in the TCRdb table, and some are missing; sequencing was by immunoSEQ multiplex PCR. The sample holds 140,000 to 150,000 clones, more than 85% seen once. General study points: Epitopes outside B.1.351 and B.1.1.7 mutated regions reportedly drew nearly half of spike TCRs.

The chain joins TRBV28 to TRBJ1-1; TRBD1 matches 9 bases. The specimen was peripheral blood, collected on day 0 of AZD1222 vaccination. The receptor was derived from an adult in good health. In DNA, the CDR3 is TGTGCCAGCAGGGGGGACAGGGTTTACACTGAAGCTTTCTTT. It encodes CASRGDRVYTEAFF.